Below, 10 T cell receptor beta chains from the same sample are listed, as sequenced in a study of blood T cell repertoires in COVID-19. The repertoire was sequenced with immunoSEQ multiplex PCR; TCRdb's copy has only in-frame clones and lacks some. The data contain over 85,000 clones, around four fifths of them singletons. The sample consisted of peripheral blood. All receptors come from a woman aged 55-69 years with acute or convalescent COVID-19.

The table lists this clone with a count of one. V and J are TRBV7-9 and TRBJ2-2; weak D call: TRBD1 (5 bases). CDR3 length: 18 amino acids. V lost 2 bases, J lost 3 bases, and 19 bases lay in between. Germline lookup yields CDR1 SEHNR and CDR2 FQNEAQ (reference sequence). The CDR3 sequence: CASSLIVFTQGYTGELFF. The CDR3 region has the DNA TGTGCCAGCAGCTTAATAGTGTTCACCCAGGGCTACACCGGGGAGCTGTTTTTT.

Sample share makes this clone medium-sized. The V and J genes are TRBV6-5 and TRBJ1-2, with D possibly matching TRBD1 (6 bases). Trimming took off 3 bases at V and 3 bases at J, with 11 bases between the two ends. The CDR3 is 14 amino acids. Germline CDR1 is MNHEY and CDR2 is SVGAGI. In nucleotides, the CDR3 is TGTGCCAGCAGTTATTTGGGGGCGGACTATGGCTACACCTTC. It codes for CASSYLGADYGYTF.

This chain connects TRBV13 to TRBJ1-4, with TRBD1 identical over 8 bases. Germline CDR1 and CDR2: PRHDT and FYEKMQ (reference sequence). The V segment lost 4 bases and the J segment 1 base; nucleotides outside the gene matches: 8. The CDR3 length is 17 residues. The CDR3, as DNA: TGTGCCAGCAGCTCAATCCAGGGGGCTCGAACTAATGAAAAACTGTTTTTT. This codes for CASSSIQGARTNEKLFF.

This chain uses TRBV19 with TRBJ2-1; TRBD2 matches at 9 bases. The CDR3 loop spans 14 amino acids. J gave up 9 bases and V 5 bases, and 8 bases lay outside the gene matches. CDR1 and CDR2 from the germline V gene are LNHDA and SQIVND (reference sequence). CDR3: CASSRAGGPREQFF. CDR3 bases: TGTGCCAGTAGTCGGGCGGGGGGGCCTCGTGAGCAGTTCTTC.

The chain recombines TRBV4-1 with TRBJ1-5, with TRBD1 identical over 9 bases. V was clipped by 4 bases and J by 6 bases; unmatched bases: 10. The CDR3 consists of 16 residues. In germline, CDR1 is MGHRA, CDR2 YSYEKL. The DNA of the CDR3 is TGCGCCAGCAGCCGGAGATACAGGGGGCAGGGTCAGCCCCAGCATTTT. The encoded protein is CASSRRYRGQGQPQHF.

This chain connects TRBV4-1 to TRBJ2-5; D gene unclear. Germline CDR1 reads MGHRA; CDR2 reads YSYEKL. This CDR3 comprises 14 residues. The V end was cut by 1 base, the J end by 1 base, with 7 bases between. The CDR3 DNA is TGCGCCAGCAGCCAAGGCATAGCCCAAGAGACCCAGTACTTC. Translating gives CASSQGIAQETQYF.

V usage is TRBV27 and J usage is TRBJ2-1; D possibly corresponds to TRBD2 (5 bases). This CDR3 has 12 amino acids. Germline-derived CDR1 and CDR2 are MNHEY and SMNVEV (reference sequence). V was shortened by 7 bases and J by 9 bases, with 13 bases between the two germline ends. The CDR3 loop reads CASNTGFGEQFF. The DNA of the CDR3 is TGTGCCAGCAACACGGGGTTTGGTGAGCAGTTCTTC.

The chain is built from TRBV6-5 and TRBJ2-2; D unclear. V was trimmed by 2 bases and J by 4 bases, leaving 11 bases between them. The CDR3 length is 15 residues. The germline gives CDR1 MNHEY, CDR2 SVGAGI. The CDR3 DNA reads as TGTGCCAGCAGTTACCTGGGCGTAAGCACCGGGGAGCTGTTTTTT. The encoded protein is CASSYLGVSTGELFF.

The chain employs TRBV9 and TRBJ2-2; D is unclear. Per germline, CDR1 SGDLS and CDR2 YYNGEE. V was clipped by 0 bases and J by 3 bases, with 9 bases between them. The CDR3 is 15 amino acids. In DNA, the CDR3 is TGTGCCAGCAGCGTAGGTGGTTCGGACACCGGGGAGCTGTTTTTT. Translation: CASSVGGSDTGELFF.

This chain joins TRBV20-1 and TRBJ2-1, with 8 bases aligning to TRBD2. Germline V gene sequence: CDR1 DFQATT, CDR2 SNEGSKA (reference sequence). Trimming removed 3 bases from V and 1 base from J; junction bases left unmatched: 2. The CDR3 covers 14 residues. CDR3 sequence (DNA): TGCAGTGCTAGTAGCGGGGCATCCTACAATGAGCAGTTCTTC. Translation: CSASSGASYNEQFF.